The 29 T cell receptor beta chains presented below share a single source sample, sequenced in a study of T cell responses to AZD1222 COVID-19 vaccine. Generated by immunoSEQ multiplex PCR, the TCRdb table keeps only in-frame clones and is missing some. The sample includes over 100,000 clones, over 75% of them seen just once. The specimen comprised peripheral blood, sampled on day 0 of AZD1222 vaccination. The origin of the receptors is an adult in good health.

V is TRBV7-9 and J is TRBJ2-1, with TRBD2 matching over 7 bases. The CDR3 length is 13 residues. The trim removed 5 bases at V and 9 bases at J, leaving 7 bases unmatched. From germline, CDR1 is SEHNR and CDR2 FQNEAQ (reference sequence). CDR3 nucleotide sequence: TGTGCCAGCAGCCTTGGACTAGACGGTGAGCAGTTCTTC. Translation gives CASSLGLDGEQFF.

This chain connects TRBV18 to TRBJ1-6; no reliable D call. Germline CDR1 KGHSH, CDR2 LQKENI. V lost 5 bases, J lost 7 bases, and 6 bases lay in between. This CDR3 contains 12 residues. CDR3 sequence (DNA): TGTGCCAGCTCATCCGGGAATTCACCCCTCCACTTT. Amino acids: CASSSGNSPLHF.

The chain is built from TRBV7-2 and TRBJ2-7; no clear D gene. The V end was cut by 0 bases, the J end by 2 bases, with 23 bases between. Looked up from germline, CDR1 is SGHTA and CDR2 is FQGNSA. This CDR3 is 19 amino acids long. Written as DNA, the CDR3 is TGTGCCAGCAGCTTAGCCACAGCATGGCCTAGTATTCGGCCCTACGAGCAGTACTTC. Translated, it gives CASSLATAWPSIRPYEQYF.

The CDR3 spells CATRIAGGYTEAFF. CDR3 sequence (DNA): TGTGCCACCAGGATTGCTGGAGGGTACACTGAAGCTTTCTTT. The chain carries TRBV15 and TRBJ1-1; D is uncertain. Germline CDR1 reads LNHNV; CDR2 reads YYDKDF (reference sequence). The CDR3 is 14 residues long. V shed 6 bases and J shed 3 bases, with 14 bases lying between them.

The chain carries TRBV2 and TRBJ1-1; D gene unclear. This CDR3 is 13 amino acids long. Germline CDR1 is SNHLY and CDR2 is FYNNEI. V was shortened by 11 bases and J by 2 bases, with 15 bases between the two germline ends. The CDR3 sequence is CAGKDGRNTEAFF. Written as DNA, the CDR3 is TGTGCCGGGAAGGACGGACGTAACACTGAAGCTTTCTTT.

The CDR3 coding sequence is TGCGCCAGCAGCCAAGAGTGGACGGCAATTACTGGAAACACCATATATTTT. Translating gives CASSQEWTAITGNTIYF. The chain carries TRBV4-3 and TRBJ1-3; no firm D call. Germline V CDR1 and CDR2: LGHNA, YSLEER. Trimming pared 0 bases from V and 2 bases from J, leaving 14 bases between. The CDR3 consists of 17 residues.

V is TRBV7-9 and J is TRBJ1-6; TRBD1 matches 11 bases. V was clipped by 5 bases and J by 10 bases; unmatched bases: 4. Per germline, CDR1 SEHNR and CDR2 FQNEAQ (reference sequence). CDR3 size: 14 residues. CDR3 in amino acids: CASSPGTGGSPLHF. CDR3 DNA: TGTGCCAGCAGCCCCGGGACAGGGGGATCACCCCTCCACTTT.

This rearrangement joins TRBV2 to TRBJ2-3; 10 nucleotides agree with TRBD2. V lost 4 bases and J lost 4; bases outside the gene matches: 11. The CDR3 covers 17 residues. Per the germline V gene, CDR1 is SNHLY and CDR2 is FYNNEI. CDR3 in amino acids: CASSAPVGSGGPDTQYF. The CDR3 region has the DNA TGTGCCAGCAGTGCCCCTGTAGGTAGCGGGGGGCCAGATACGCAGTATTTT.

V usage is TRBV5-1 and J usage is TRBJ1-1, with D perhaps TRBD1 (6 bases). V lost 4 bases, J lost 2 bases, and 12 bases lay in between. CDR3 length equals 14 residues. Per germline, CDR1 SGHRS and CDR2 YFSETQ. The CDR3 reads CASSAGQINTEAFF. The CDR3 region has the DNA TGCGCCAGCAGCGCGGGACAAATCAACACTGAAGCTTTCTTT.

The chain uses TRBV2 and TRBJ2-2; 12 nucleotides align to TRBD2. This CDR3 is built from 17 residues. Trimming at V came to 5 bases and at J to 5 bases, leaving 9 bases not matched to a gene. Looked up from germline, CDR1 is SNHLY and CDR2 is FYNNEI. In nucleotides, the CDR3 is TGTGCCAGCAGTATGGCTAGCGGGGGGGCTCGGACCGGGGAGCTGTTTTTT. This sequence encodes CASSMASGGARTGELFF.

This rearrangement joins TRBV4-1 to TRBJ2-5; D call uncertain. CDR1 and CDR2 (germline): MGHRA, YSYEKL. The length of the CDR3 is 14 residues. Between the trimmed V and J ends, which lost 0 bases and 1 base, there was a span of 6 bases. CDR3 DNA: TGCGCCAGCAGCCAAGATCAGTTCCAAGAGACCCAGTACTTC. Translating gives CASSQDQFQETQYF.

This clone came up a few times. The chain couples TRBV6-6 to TRBJ2-5; the D is unclear. V was trimmed by 2 bases and J by 4 bases, leaving 11 bases between them. The V gene's germline CDR1 is MNHNY and CDR2 SVGAGI (reference sequence). This CDR3 contains 14 residues. CDR3 DNA: TGTGCCAGCAGTTACGACCTAAAGGGAGAGACCCAGTACTTC. It is translated as CASSYDLKGETQYF.

The chain employs TRBV5-4 and TRBJ2-5; D is perhaps TRBD1 (5 bases). The V end lost 3 bases, the J end lost 2 bases, and 11 bases lay between the germline ends. Germline V gives CDR1 SGHNT, CDR2 YYREEE (reference sequence). CDR3 length equals 14 residues. CDR3 DNA sequence: TGTGCCAGCAGCTCTGGGGCTACGCAAGAGACCCAGTACTTC. Its protein product is CASSSGATQETQYF.

This chain connects TRBV9 to TRBJ2-1; D uncertain. The CDR3 contains 15 residues. Looked up from germline, CDR1 is SGDLS and CDR2 is YYNGEE. Trimming pared 2 bases from V and 1 base from J, leaving 10 bases between. This CDR3 reads CASSVGRASYNEQFF. CDR3 in DNA: TGTGCCAGCAGCGTGGGCCGGGCTTCCTACAATGAGCAGTTCTTC.

This clone was detected once. The V call is TRBV6-5, the J call TRBJ1-3; maybe TRBD1 (5 bases). The CDR3 sequence is 14 residues long. The V gene's germline CDR1 is MNHEY and CDR2 SVGAGI. The germline V and J ends were trimmed by 6 bases and 8 bases, with 17 bases remaining between them. The CDR3 bases are TGTGCCAGCAGAGGGGAAGGGGACCTGCACACCATATATTTT. Its protein product is CASRGEGDLHTIYF.

The V call is TRBV27, the J call TRBJ2-6, with TRBD2 identical over 11 bases. Germline CDR1 is MNHEY and CDR2 is SMNVEV (reference sequence). The CDR3 consists of 16 residues. With V trimmed by 7 bases and J by 1 base, 3 bases remained unmatched. CDR3 nucleotide sequence: TGTGCCAGCAAGGCTAGCGGGGGGTCTGGGGCCAACGTCCTGACTTTC. This sequence encodes CASKASGGSGANVLTF. Full variable domain (outside the CDR3, taken from reference TRBV27 and TRBJ2-6): EAQVTQNPRYLITVTGKKLTVTCSQNMNHEYMSWYRQDPGLGLRQIYYSMNVEVTDKGDVPEGYKVSRKEKRNFPLILESPSPNQTSLYFCASKASGGSGANVLTFGAGSRLTVL.

The V gene is TRBV7-2, the J gene TRBJ2-5, with 14 bases lining up with TRBD2. Trimming cost V 5 bases and J 5 bases; bases outside gene matches: 7. This CDR3 has 16 residues. The germline CDR1 and CDR2 sequences are SGHTA and FQGNSA. CDR3 DNA: TGTGCCAGCAGCCCTTCGGGACTAGCGGGAGAGGAGACCCAGTACTTC. Residues: CASSPSGLAGEETQYF.

The V gene is TRBV10-3, the J gene TRBJ1-4, with D possibly TRBD1 on 6 matching bases. CDR1 and CDR2 (germline): ENHRY, SYGVKD. The CDR3 covers 15 residues. The ends were cut back, 0 bases at V and 4 bases at J, with 9 bases in the middle. CDR3 nucleotides: TGTGCCATCAGTGAGTCGGGCAGGGGTAATGAAAAACTGTTTTTT. As protein: CAISESGRGNEKLFF.

Only one count was recorded for this clone. The rearrangement links TRBV10-3 to TRBJ1-5; TRBD1 might be the D (5 bases). There are 12 residues in the CDR3. With 3 bases removed from V and 5 bases from J, the gap between germline ends came to 5 bases. In germline, CDR1 is ENHRY, CDR2 SYGVKD. CDR3 in DNA: TGTGCCATCAGTGAAGGGGATCAGCCCCAGCATTTT. It codes for CAISEGDQPQHF.

V is TRBV11-2 and J is TRBJ1-1; D not certain. Trimming cost V 3 bases and J 5 bases, with 10 bases left between them. Germline CDR1 reads SGHAT; CDR2 reads FQNNGV. This CDR3 is built from 13 residues. The DNA of the CDR3 is TGTGCCAGCAGCTTGATACGAGGGACTGAAGCTTTCTTT. This codes for CASSLIRGTEAFF.

V and J are TRBV18 and TRBJ1-1, with D unclear. Germline V gene data show CDR1 as KGHSH and CDR2 as LQKENI. The CDR3 runs 16 residues. Trimming pared 0 bases from V and 3 bases from J, leaving 14 bases between. CDR3 residues: CASSPPYPNQDTEAFF. The CDR3 DNA is TGTGCCAGCTCACCACCGTACCCGAACCAGGACACTGAAGCTTTCTTT.

The chain has TRBV2 and TRBJ2-3, with unresolved D. The CDR3 spans 11 residues. Per germline, CDR1 SNHLY and CDR2 FYNNEI. The ends were cut back, 7 bases at V and 4 bases at J, with 6 bases in the middle. The CDR3: CASTASDTQYF. CDR3 nucleotide sequence: TGTGCCAGCACCGCGTCAGATACGCAGTATTTT.

The V call is TRBV6-5, the J call TRBJ2-5; tentative D call: TRBD1 (5 bases). The CDR3 is made up of 14 amino acids. Germline V gene data show CDR1 as MNHEY and CDR2 as SVGAGI. The V end was cut by 7 bases, the J end by 4 bases, with 16 bases between. The CDR3 region is CASMKGLVGETQYF. The CDR3 region has the DNA TGTGCCAGCATGAAGGGGCTAGTGGGAGAGACCCAGTACTTC.

This clone was recorded only once. V is TRBV6-5 and J is TRBJ2-7; unclear D gene. V was trimmed by 2 bases and J by 0 bases, leaving 8 bases between them. CDR3 length: 14 amino acids. Germline CDR1 reads MNHEY; CDR2 reads SVGAGI. In nucleotides, the CDR3 is TGTGCCAGCAGTTACGATACGCTCTCCTACGAGCAGTACTTC. Residues: CASSYDTLSYEQYF.

The chain carries TRBV7-6 and TRBJ1-5; D not certain. This CDR3 spans 13 amino acids. The germline V gene encodes CDR1 SGHVS and CDR2 FNYEAQ. The ends were cut back, 5 bases at V and 9 bases at J, with 14 bases in the middle. CDR3 sequence (DNA): TGTGCCAGCAGCCCAAGTCATAAGGGGCCCCAGCATTTT. Translation gives CASSPSHKGPQHF. The full variable domain, with the rest looked up from reference TRBV7-6 and TRBJ1-5, is GAGVSQSPRYKVTKRGQDVALRCDPISGHVSLYWYRQALGQGPEFLTYFNYEAQQDKSGLPNDRFSAERPEGSISTLTIQRTEQRDSAMYRCASSPSHKGPQHFGDGTRLSIL.

The V call is TRBV18, the J call TRBJ2-6, with no clear D. The CDR3 is 16 amino acids. Germline V CDR1 and CDR2: KGHSH, LQKENI. With 2 bases removed from V and 5 bases from J, the gap between germline ends came to 13 bases. Here the CDR3 reads CASSPVKEPWANVLTF. CDR3 coding DNA: TGTGCCAGCTCACCAGTCAAGGAGCCTTGGGCCAACGTCCTGACTTTC.

The genes are TRBV5-6 and TRBJ1-5; 10 bases are shared with TRBD1. The CDR3 totals 15 residues. The J segment lost 4 bases and the V segment lost 0 bases, leaving 1 base of the junction unmatched. Germline values: CDR1 SGHDT, CDR2 YYEEEE. The CDR3 region is CASSLGTGGNQPQHF. CDR3 coding DNA: TGTGCCAGCAGCTTGGGGACAGGGGGGAATCAGCCCCAGCATTTT.

This clone was observed a single time. This chain connects TRBV15 to TRBJ1-3; D perhaps matches TRBD1 (6 bases). Trimming removed 1 base from V and 5 bases from J, with 15 bases in between. CDR3 length: 16 residues. Germline CDR1 LNHNV, CDR2 YYDKDF (reference sequence). CDR3 region: CATSRARAGVRNTIYF. As DNA, the CDR3 is TGTGCCACCAGCAGAGCCCGGGCAGGGGTACGAAACACCATATATTTT.

This chain uses TRBV2 with TRBJ1-2; D call uncertain. The V end was cut by 4 bases, the J end by 8 bases, with 8 bases between. The CDR3 runs to 11 residues. Per the germline V gene, CDR1 is SNHLY and CDR2 is FYNNEI. Here the CDR3 reads CASSVPDGYTF. The CDR3 DNA reads as TGTGCCAGCAGTGTCCCGGACGGCTACACCTTC. Based on the CDR3 plus reference TRBV2 and TRBJ1-2, the full variable domain is EPEVTQTPSHQVTQMGQEVILRCVPISNHLYFYWYRQILGQKVEFLVSFYNNEISEKSEIFDDQFSVERPDGSNFTLKIRSTKLEDSAMYFCASSVPDGYTFGSGTRLTVV.